The 26 T cell receptor beta chains below all came from one sample that was sequenced in a study of blood T cell repertoires in COVID-19. Assay: immunoSEQ multiplex PCR; the TCRdb copy retains only in-frame clones and omits some. The sample shows 200,000 or so clones, approximately 83% of them seen only once. Specimen: peripheral blood. Receptor source: a man in his sixties with acute or convalescent COVID-19.

Comment on this clone: Additional DNA sequences in this sample encode the identical CDR3. This chain uses TRBV12-3 or TRBV12-4 with TRBJ2-7, with 7 bases lining up with TRBD2. The CDR3 consists of 13 residues. The ends lost 5 bases at V and 2 bases at J; junction bases unmatched: 3. CDR3 residues: CASSLAGAYEQYF. CDR3 coding DNA: TGTGCCAGCAGTCTGGCGGGGGCCTACGAGCAGTACTTC.

The chain links TRBV4-1 to TRBJ1-4; D may be TRBD1 (6 bases). V lost 0 bases to trimming and J lost 7 bases, with 21 bases between them. This CDR3 has 18 residues. CDR1 is MGHRA and CDR2 is YSYEKL in the germline V gene. CDR3 protein: CASSQEGGVGGAIEKLFF. The DNA for the CDR3 is TGCGCCAGCAGCCAAGAGGGAGGAGTTGGGGGGGCGATTGAAAAACTGTTTTTT.

Details on this clone: A junction end diverges from the germline sequence, so it may reflect a read error. The CDR3 here is CASSPGLGPSQGTQYF. The CDR3 bases are TGTGCCAGCAGCCCCGGGTTGGGGCCGAGCCAAGGGACCCAGTACTTC. The chain uses TRBV3-1 (or the pseudogene TRBV3-2) and TRBJ2-5; TRBD1 is a possible D gene (5 bases). CDR3 length: 16 residues. Germline CDR1 is LGHDT and CDR2 is YNNKEL (reference sequence).

This chain joins TRBV19 and TRBJ1-5; TRBD1 aligns across 8 bases. Germline V gives CDR1 LNHDA, CDR2 SQIVND (reference sequence). The CDR3 sequence is 13 residues long. J gave up 2 bases and V 10 bases, and 4 bases lay outside the gene matches. CDR3 sequence: CATSGQGNQPQHF. CDR3 in DNA: TGTGCCACCTCGGGACAGGGCAATCAGCCCCAGCATTTT.

This clone was counted between two and nine times. The V call is TRBV6-5, the J call TRBJ1-5, with D uncertain. Trimming removed 6 bases from V and 0 bases from J, with 6 bases in between. Germline-derived CDR1 and CDR2 are MNHEY and SVGAGI. The CDR3 extends over 13 amino acids. CDR3 amino acids: CASSRYSNQPQHF. CDR3 in DNA: TGTGCCAGCAGCCGTTATAGCAATCAGCCCCAGCATTTT.

This sequence joins TRBV18 and TRBJ1-6; D may be TRBD1 (5 bases). Germline V lookup: CDR1 KGHSH, CDR2 LQKENI. The CDR3 is 17 amino acids. V lost 6 bases to trimming and J lost 0 bases, with 15 bases between them. The CDR3 nucleotides are TGTGCCAGCTCGGCTCAAGACAGAGGCTCCTATAATTCACCCCTCCACTTT. Translated, it gives CASSAQDRGSYNSPLHF.

In the case of this clone: One end of the junction is discordant with germline, which a read error may explain. The chain employs TRBV3-1 (or the pseudogene TRBV3-2) and TRBJ2-7; TRBD2 matches at 11 bases. In germline, CDR1 is LGHDT, CDR2 YNNKEL (reference sequence). CDR3 length equals 21 residues. The CDR3 bases are TGTGCCAGCAGCCGAGACGTGTCGCGGGCTAGCGGGAGGCCCCGCTCCCACGAGCAGTACTTC. Translating gives CASSRDVSRASGRPRSHEQYF.

The V and J genes are TRBV19 and TRBJ2-4, with TRBD1 identical over 7 bases. The ends lost 3 bases at V and 0 bases at J; junction bases unmatched: 2. The CDR3 totals 15 residues. Germline values: CDR1 LNHDA, CDR2 SQIVND (reference sequence). This CDR3 reads CASSMPGGAKNIQYF. The CDR3 nucleotides read TGTGCCAGTAGTATGCCAGGGGGAGCCAAAAACATTCAGTACTTC.

V and J are TRBV27 and TRBJ1-1, with D possibly being TRBD1 (6 bases). CDR1 MNHEY and CDR2 SMNVEV come from the germline V gene (reference sequence). The CDR3 sequence is 15 residues long. V dropped 5 bases and J dropped 3 bases, with 16 bases sitting between them. CDR3 protein: CASSPTPDSYTEAFF. CDR3 DNA sequence: TGTGCCAGCAGTCCAACCCCGGACAGTTACACTGAAGCTTTCTTT.

The rearrangement joins TRBV9 to TRBJ2-3; D is ambiguous. Between the trimmed V and J ends, which lost 0 bases and 5 bases, there was a span of 4 bases. CDR1 and CDR2 (germline): SGDLS, YYNGEE. The CDR3 length is 12 residues. CDR3 nucleotides: TGTGCCAGCAGCGTAGCGGGAGATACGCAGTATTTT. It codes for CASSVAGDTQYF.

The chain carries TRBV6-6 and TRBJ2-7; the D gene is possibly TRBD2 (7 bases). The germline CDR1 and CDR2 sequences are MNHNY and SVGAGI (reference sequence). V lost 4 bases to trimming and J lost 7 bases, with 14 bases between them. The CDR3 length is 13 residues. The CDR3 region is CASSSLRGGEQYF. The CDR3 DNA is TGTGCCAGCAGTTCCCTAAGGGGGGGTGAGCAGTACTTC.

The rearrangement links TRBV18 to TRBJ2-2; 7 bases are a match to TRBD1. The CDR3 contains 14 residues. From germline, CDR1 is KGHSH and CDR2 LQKENI. V shed 3 bases, J shed 3 bases, and the junction held 1 base outside the gene matches. This CDR3 reads CASSPGTDTGELFF. The CDR3 nucleotides read TGTGCCAGCTCACCCGGGACAGACACCGGGGAGCTGTTTTTT. Full variable domain (remainder filled in from reference TRBV18 and TRBJ2-2): NAGVMQNPRHLVRRRGQEARLRCSPMKGHSHVYWYRQLPEEGLKFMVYLQKENIIDESGMPKERFSAEFPKEGPSILRIQQVVRGDSAAYFCASSPGTDTGELFFGEGSRLTVL.

The chain has TRBV27 and TRBJ2-1; 8 positions agree with TRBD1. V lost 6 bases to trimming and J lost 6 bases; unmatched junction nucleotides: 10. This CDR3 comprises 15 residues. The germline V gene has CDR1 MNHEY and CDR2 SMNVEV (reference sequence). As DNA, the CDR3 is TGTGCCAGCAGAAACCAGGGGGCGTTAGCCAATGAGCAGTTCTTC. It is translated as CASRNQGALANEQFF.

This rearrangement joins TRBV19 to TRBJ2-2; 13 positions match TRBD2. Trimming removed 5 bases from V and 8 bases from J; junction bases left unmatched: 8. The CDR3 is 16 amino acids. Per the germline V gene, CDR1 is LNHDA and CDR2 is SQIVND (reference sequence). In DNA form, the CDR3 reads TGTGCCAGTAGTCCCGGGACTAGCGGGAAGAGAGGGGAGCTGTTTTTT. This codes for CASSPGTSGKRGELFF.

This rearrangement joins TRBV5-4 to TRBJ2-4, with a tentative D call TRBD2 (6 bases). V was pared by 4 bases and J by 9 bases, with 11 bases between. This CDR3 comprises 12 residues. Germline values: CDR1 SGHNT, CDR2 YYREEE (reference sequence). Here the CDR3 reads CASSGGWGIQYF. The CDR3 DNA reads TGTGCCAGCAGCGGAGGGTGGGGCATTCAGTACTTC.

This rearrangement joins TRBV27 to TRBJ1-2; 7 bases match TRBD1. CDR3 length equals 16 residues. Germline V gene data show CDR1 as MNHEY and CDR2 as SMNVEV (reference sequence). The V segment lost 4 bases and the J segment 1 base; nucleotides outside the gene matches: 9. The DNA of the CDR3 is TGTGCCAGCAGTTATCAGGGGGGCGCGGATAACTATGGCTACACCTTC. It yields the protein CASSYQGGADNYGYTF.

The chain links TRBV7-2 to TRBJ2-7; 8 positions agree with TRBD2. Germline CDR1 SGHTA, CDR2 FQGNSA. Trimming took 5 bases from V and 4 from J; bases not matched to a gene: 10. CDR3 length: 15 residues. The DNA of the CDR3 is TGTGCCAGCAGCCCCCAGCGGGAGTCAGTGTACGAGCAGTACTTC. It yields the protein CASSPQRESVYEQYF.

This sequence joins TRBV28 and TRBJ2-3; the D is unclear. Trimming took off 6 bases at V and 2 bases at J, with 12 bases between the two ends. This CDR3 comprises 14 residues. Germline V gene data show CDR1 as MDHEN and CDR2 as SYDVKM. CDR3: CASRTLGTTDTQYF. The CDR3 DNA is TGTGCCAGCAGAACCCTGGGCACCACAGATACGCAGTATTTT.

In nucleotides, the CDR3 is TGTGCCAGCAGCTTAGTAGCGGGAGATGAGCAGTTCTTC. Its protein is CASSLVAGDEQFF. The V gene is TRBV7-2, the J gene TRBJ2-1; 9 bases align to TRBD2. The CDR3 runs to 13 residues. V shed 1 base and J 8 bases; nucleotides not matched to a gene: 0. The germline CDR1 and CDR2 sequences are SGHTA and FQGNSA.

The chain links TRBV3-1 (or the pseudogene TRBV3-2) to TRBJ1-4, with D unclear. The CDR3 sequence is 13 residues long. Trimming took off 0 bases at V and 8 bases at J, with 7 bases between the two ends. Germline CDR1 LGHDT, CDR2 YNNKEL (reference sequence). CDR3 DNA sequence: TGTGCCAGCAGCCAAGAACTAGGGGAAAAACTGTTTTTT. This translates into CASSQELGEKLFF.

V usage is TRBV19 and J usage is TRBJ2-5, with TRBD1 matching 7 bases. The J segment lost 5 bases and the V segment lost 1 base, leaving 7 bases of the junction unmatched. The CDR3 contains 15 residues. Germline-derived CDR1 and CDR2 are LNHDA and SQIVND (reference sequence). The CDR3 loop is CASSIGDRVGETQYF. CDR3 nucleotides: TGTGCCAGTAGTATAGGAGACAGGGTAGGGGAGACCCAGTACTTC. The full variable domain, its missing parts supplied by reference TRBV19 and TRBJ2-5, is DGGITQSPKYLFRKEGQNVTLSCEQNLNHDAMYWYRQDPGQGLRLIYYSQIVNDFQKGDIAEGYSVSREKKESFPLTVTSAQKNPTAFYLCASSIGDRVGETQYFGPGTRLLVL.

The gene calls are TRBV7-8 and TRBJ2-2, with 8 nucleotides matching TRBD1. The CDR3 is 16 amino acids. V lost 6 bases, J lost 3 bases, and 9 bases stayed unmatched. Germline V gene lookup returns CDR1 SGHVS and CDR2 FQNEAQ. CDR3 region: CASRRTGLLDTGELFF. CDR3 in DNA: TGTGCCAGCAGGCGGACAGGGCTCCTGGACACCGGGGAGCTGTTTTTT.

This chain connects TRBV6-1 to TRBJ1-2, with unresolved D. The V gene lost 3 bases and the J gene lost 8 bases, with 13 bases spanning the gap. Germline V gene data show CDR1 as MNHNS and CDR2 as SASEGT. The CDR3 consists of 13 residues. The chain's CDR3 is CASSDSPLLGYTF. Written as DNA, the CDR3 is TGTGCCAGCAGTGATTCCCCTCTATTAGGCTACACCTTC.

The CDR3 coding sequence is TGCGCCAGCAGCCCAGAAGGGCCCGGGAGGGCGATGGGCACAGATACGCAGTATTTT. Protein sequence: CASSPEGPGRAMGTDTQYF. The chain carries TRBV5-1 and TRBJ2-3; 8 bases fit TRBD2. This CDR3 contains 19 residues. V dropped 4 bases and J dropped 1; count of bases not matched to a gene: 17. Germline CDR1 and CDR2: SGHRS and YFSETQ.

The chain is built from TRBV5-1 and TRBJ2-1; the match to TRBD2 covers 8 bases. The CDR3 length is 18 residues. From germline, CDR1 is SGHRS and CDR2 YFSETQ. V shed 1 base, J shed 5 bases, and the junction held 14 bases outside the gene matches. CDR3 in amino acids: CASSLPSSGRIQDNEQFF. CDR3 coding DNA: TGCGCCAGCAGCTTGCCGTCAAGCGGGAGAATTCAGGACAATGAGCAGTTCTTC.

CDR3 in amino acids: CASSRGGTDQETQYF. CDR3 DNA: TGCGCCAGCAGCCGGGGCGGGACAGATCAAGAGACCCAGTACTTC. This chain links TRBV5-1 with TRBJ2-5, with D possibly being TRBD1 (7 bases). Germline loops: CDR1 SGHRS, CDR2 YFSETQ. Trimming cost V 4 bases and J 2 bases, with 15 bases left between them. The CDR3 extends over 15 amino acids.